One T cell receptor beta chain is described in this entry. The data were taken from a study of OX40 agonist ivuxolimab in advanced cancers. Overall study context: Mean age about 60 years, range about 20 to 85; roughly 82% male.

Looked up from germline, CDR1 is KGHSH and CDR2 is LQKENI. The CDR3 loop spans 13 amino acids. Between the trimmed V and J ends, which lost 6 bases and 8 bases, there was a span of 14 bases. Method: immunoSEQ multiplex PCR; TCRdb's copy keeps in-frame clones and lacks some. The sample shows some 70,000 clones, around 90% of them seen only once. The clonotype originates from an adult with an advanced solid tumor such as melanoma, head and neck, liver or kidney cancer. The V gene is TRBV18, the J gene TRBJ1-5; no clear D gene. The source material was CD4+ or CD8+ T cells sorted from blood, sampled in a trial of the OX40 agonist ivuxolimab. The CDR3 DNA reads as TGTGCCAGCTCGCCTAGGGTTACGGAGCCCCAGCATTTT. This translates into CASSPRVTEPQHF.